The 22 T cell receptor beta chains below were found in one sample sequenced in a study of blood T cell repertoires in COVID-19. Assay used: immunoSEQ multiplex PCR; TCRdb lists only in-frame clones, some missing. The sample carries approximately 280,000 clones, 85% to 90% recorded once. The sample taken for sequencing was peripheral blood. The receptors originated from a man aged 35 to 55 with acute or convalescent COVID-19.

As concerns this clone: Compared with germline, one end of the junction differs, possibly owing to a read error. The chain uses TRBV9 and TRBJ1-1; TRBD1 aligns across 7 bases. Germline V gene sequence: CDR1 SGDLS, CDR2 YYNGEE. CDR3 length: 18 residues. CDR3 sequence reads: CASTVGRDRVPKNTEAFF. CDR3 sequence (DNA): TGTGCCAGCACCGTAGGTCGAGACAGGGTCCCGAAGAACACTGAAGCTTTCTTT.

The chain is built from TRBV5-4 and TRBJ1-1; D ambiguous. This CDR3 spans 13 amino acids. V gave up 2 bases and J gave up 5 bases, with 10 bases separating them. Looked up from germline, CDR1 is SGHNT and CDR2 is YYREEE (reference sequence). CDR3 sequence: CASSFPGYTEAFF. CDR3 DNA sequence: TGTGCCAGCAGCTTCCCGGGGTATACTGAAGCTTTCTTT.

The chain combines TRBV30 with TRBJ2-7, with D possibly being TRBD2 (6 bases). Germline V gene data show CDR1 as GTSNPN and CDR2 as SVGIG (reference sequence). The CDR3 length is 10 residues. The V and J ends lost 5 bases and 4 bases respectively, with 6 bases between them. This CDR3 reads CAWGGYEQYF. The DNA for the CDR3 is TGTGCCTGGGGGGGGTACGAGCAGTACTTC.

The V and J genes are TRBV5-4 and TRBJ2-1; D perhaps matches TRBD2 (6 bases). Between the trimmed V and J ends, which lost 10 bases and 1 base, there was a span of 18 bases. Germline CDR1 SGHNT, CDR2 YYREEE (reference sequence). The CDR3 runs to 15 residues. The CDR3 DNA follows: TGTGCCTTCCTTGGGGGAGGAGTGTCCTACAATGAGCAGTTCTTC. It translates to CAFLGGGVSYNEQFF. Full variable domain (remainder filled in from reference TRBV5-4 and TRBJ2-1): ETGVTQSPTHLIKTRGQQVTLRCSSQSGHNTVSWYQQALGQGPQFIFQYYREEENGRGNFPPRFSGLQFPNYSSELNVNALELDDSALYLCAFLGGGVSYNEQFFGPGTRLTVL.

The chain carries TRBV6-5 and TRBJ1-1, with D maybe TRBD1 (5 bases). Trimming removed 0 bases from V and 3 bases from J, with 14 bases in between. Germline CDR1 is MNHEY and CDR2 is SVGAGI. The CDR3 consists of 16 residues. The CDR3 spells CASSYSGQRGDTEAFF. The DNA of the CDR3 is TGTGCCAGCAGTTACTCAGGGCAGCGGGGGGACACTGAAGCTTTCTTT.

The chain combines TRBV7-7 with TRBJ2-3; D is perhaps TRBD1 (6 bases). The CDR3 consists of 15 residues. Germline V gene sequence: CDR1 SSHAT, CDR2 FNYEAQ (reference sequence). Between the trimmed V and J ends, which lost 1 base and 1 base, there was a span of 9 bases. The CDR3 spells CASSLGGGGTDTQYF. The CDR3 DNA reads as TGTGCCAGCAGCTTAGGAGGGGGTGGCACAGATACGCAGTATTTT. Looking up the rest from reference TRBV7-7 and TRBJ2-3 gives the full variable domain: GAGVSQSPRYKVTKRGQDVTLRCDPISSHATLYWYQQALGQGPEFLTYFNYEAQPDKSGLPSDRFSAERPEGSISTLTIQRTEQRDSAMYRCASSLGGGGTDTQYFGPGTRLTVL.

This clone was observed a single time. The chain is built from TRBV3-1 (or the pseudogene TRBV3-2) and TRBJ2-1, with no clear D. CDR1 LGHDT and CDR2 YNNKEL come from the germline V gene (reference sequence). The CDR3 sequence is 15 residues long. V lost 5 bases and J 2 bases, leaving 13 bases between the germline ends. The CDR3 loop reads CASSTPRGTYNEQFF. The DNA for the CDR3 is TGTGCCAGCAGCACGCCGCGCGGAACCTACAATGAGCAGTTCTTC.

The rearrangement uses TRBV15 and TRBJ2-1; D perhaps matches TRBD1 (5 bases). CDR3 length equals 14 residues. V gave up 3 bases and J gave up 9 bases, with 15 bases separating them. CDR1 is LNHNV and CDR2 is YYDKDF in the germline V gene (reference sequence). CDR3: CATSSHNTGSEQFF. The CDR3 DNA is TGTGCCACCAGCAGTCACAATACAGGTTCTGAGCAGTTCTTC.

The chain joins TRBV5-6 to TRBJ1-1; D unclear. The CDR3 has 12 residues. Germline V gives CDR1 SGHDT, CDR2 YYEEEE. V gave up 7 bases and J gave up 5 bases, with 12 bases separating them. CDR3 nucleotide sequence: TGTGCCAGCGGCGGGCAGCCAACTGAAGCTTTCTTT. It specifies CASGGQPTEAFF.

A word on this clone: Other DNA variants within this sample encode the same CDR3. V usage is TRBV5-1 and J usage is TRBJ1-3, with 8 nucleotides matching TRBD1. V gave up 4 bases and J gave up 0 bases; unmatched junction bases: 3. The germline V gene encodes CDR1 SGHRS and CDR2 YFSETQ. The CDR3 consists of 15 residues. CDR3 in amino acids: CASSATGGSGNTIYF. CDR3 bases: TGCGCCAGCAGCGCAACAGGGGGCTCTGGAAACACCATATATTTT.

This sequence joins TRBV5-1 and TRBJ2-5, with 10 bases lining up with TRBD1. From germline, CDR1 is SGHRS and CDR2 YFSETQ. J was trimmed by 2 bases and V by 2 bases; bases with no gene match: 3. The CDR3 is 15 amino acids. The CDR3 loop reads CASSLDRGHQETQYF. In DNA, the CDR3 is TGCGCCAGCAGCTTAGACAGGGGGCATCAAGAGACCCAGTACTTC.

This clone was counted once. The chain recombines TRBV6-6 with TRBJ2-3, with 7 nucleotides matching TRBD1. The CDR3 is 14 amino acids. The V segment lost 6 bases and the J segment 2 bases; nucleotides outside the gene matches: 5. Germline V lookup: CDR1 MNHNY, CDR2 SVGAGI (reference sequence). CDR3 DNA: TGTGCCAGCAGCAAGACAGGGCCCACAGATACGCAGTATTTT. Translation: CASSKTGPTDTQYF.

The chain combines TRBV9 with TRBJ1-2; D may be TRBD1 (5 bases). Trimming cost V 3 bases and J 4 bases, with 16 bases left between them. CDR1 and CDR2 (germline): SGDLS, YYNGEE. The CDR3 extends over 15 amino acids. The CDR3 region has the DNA TGTGCCAGCAGCGGAGACAGTTTTTGGGGCTATGGCTACACCTTC. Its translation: CASSGDSFWGYGYTF.

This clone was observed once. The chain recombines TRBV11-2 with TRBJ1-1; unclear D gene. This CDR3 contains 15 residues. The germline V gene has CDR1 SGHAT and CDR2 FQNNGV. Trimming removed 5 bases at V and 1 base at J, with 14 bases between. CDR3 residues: CASSLTTPANTEAFF. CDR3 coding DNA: TGTGCCAGCAGCCTCACGACTCCTGCGAACACTGAAGCTTTCTTT. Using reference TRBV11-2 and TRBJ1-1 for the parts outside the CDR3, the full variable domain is EAGVAQSPRYKIIEKRQSVAFWCNPISGHATLYWYQQILGQGPKLLIQFQNNGVVDDSQLPKDRFSAERLKGVDSTLKIQPAKLEDSAVYLCASSLTTPANTEAFFGQGTRLTVV.

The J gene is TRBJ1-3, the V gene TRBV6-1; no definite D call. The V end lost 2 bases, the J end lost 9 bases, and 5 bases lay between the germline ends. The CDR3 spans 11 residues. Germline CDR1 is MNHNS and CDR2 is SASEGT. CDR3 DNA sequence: TGTGCCAGCAGTGAATACGGCACCATATATTTT. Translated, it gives CASSEYGTIYF.

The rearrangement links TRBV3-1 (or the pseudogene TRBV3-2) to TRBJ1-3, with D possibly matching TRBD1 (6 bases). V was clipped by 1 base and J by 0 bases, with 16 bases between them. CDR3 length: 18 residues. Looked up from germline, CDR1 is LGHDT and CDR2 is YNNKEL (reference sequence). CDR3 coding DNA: TGTGCCAGCAGCCAAGCGGACAGAGGTTTTAACTCTGGAAACACCATATATTTT. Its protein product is CASSQADRGFNSGNTIYF.

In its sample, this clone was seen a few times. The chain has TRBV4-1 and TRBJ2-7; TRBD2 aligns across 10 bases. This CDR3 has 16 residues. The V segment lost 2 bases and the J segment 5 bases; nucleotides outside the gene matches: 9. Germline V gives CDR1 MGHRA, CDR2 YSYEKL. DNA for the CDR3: TGCGCCAGCAGCCAAAAGCCAGCGGGGGGGCCTGACGAGCAGTACTTC. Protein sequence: CASSQKPAGGPDEQYF.

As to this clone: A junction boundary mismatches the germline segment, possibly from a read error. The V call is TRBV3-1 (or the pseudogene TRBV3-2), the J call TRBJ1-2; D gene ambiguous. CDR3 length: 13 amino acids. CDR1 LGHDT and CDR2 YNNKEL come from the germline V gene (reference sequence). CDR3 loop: CASSQNSVGGAAF. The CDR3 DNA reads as TGTGCCAGCAGCCAAAATTCCGTTGGAGGCGCCGCCTTC.

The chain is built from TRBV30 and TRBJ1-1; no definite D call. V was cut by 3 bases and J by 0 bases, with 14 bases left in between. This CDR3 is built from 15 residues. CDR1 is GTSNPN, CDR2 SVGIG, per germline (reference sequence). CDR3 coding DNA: TGTGCCTGGAGCAGACTCTGGACTGTGAACACTGAAGCTTTCTTT. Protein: CAWSRLWTVNTEAFF.

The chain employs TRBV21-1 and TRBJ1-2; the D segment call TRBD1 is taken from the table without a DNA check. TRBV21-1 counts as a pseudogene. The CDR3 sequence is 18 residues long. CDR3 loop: CASSRETPTTGSNYGYTF. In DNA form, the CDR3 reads TGTGCCAGCAGCAGGGAGACCCCTACGACAGGGAGCAACTATGGCTACACCTTC.

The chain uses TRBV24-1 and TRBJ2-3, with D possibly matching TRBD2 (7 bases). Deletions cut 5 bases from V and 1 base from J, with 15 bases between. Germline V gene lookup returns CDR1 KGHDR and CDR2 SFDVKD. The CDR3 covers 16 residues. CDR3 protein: CATSVAQGGGTDTQYF. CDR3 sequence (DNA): TGTGCCACCAGTGTGGCACAGGGAGGGGGCACAGATACGCAGTATTTT.

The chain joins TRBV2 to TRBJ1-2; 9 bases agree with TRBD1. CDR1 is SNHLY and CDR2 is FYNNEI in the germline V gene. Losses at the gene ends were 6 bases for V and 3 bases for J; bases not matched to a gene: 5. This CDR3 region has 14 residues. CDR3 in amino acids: CASSLDRGDYGYTF. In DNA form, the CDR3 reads TGTGCCAGCAGCTTAGACAGGGGGGACTATGGCTACACCTTC.